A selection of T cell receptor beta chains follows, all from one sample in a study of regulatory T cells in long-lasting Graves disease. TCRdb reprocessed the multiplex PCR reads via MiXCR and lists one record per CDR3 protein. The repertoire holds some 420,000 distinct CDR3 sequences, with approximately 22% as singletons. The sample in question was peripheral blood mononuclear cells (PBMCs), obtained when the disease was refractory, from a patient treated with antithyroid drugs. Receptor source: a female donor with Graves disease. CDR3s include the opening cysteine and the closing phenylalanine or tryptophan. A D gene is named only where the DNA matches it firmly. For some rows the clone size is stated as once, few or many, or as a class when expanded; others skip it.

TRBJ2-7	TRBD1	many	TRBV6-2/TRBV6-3	TGTGCCAGCAGTTACGGACAGGGGAGAAATTTAGGGTCCTACGAGCAGTACTTC	CASSYGQGRNLGSYEQYF
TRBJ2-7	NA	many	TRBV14	TGTGCCAGCAGGGGAAATTCCTACGAGCAGTACTTC	CASRGNSYEQYF
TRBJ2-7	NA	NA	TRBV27	TGTGCCAGCAGTTTATCCCCTGGAGGTAACTACGAGCAGTACTTC	CASSLSPGGNYEQYF
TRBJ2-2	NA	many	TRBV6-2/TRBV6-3	TGTGCCAGCAGTTTCCTCCGTTCCGGGGAGCTGTTTTTT	CASSFLRSGELFF
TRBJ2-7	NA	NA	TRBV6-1	TGTGCCAGCAGTAAGACACCTCCCTACGAGCAGTACTTC	CASSKTPPYEQYF
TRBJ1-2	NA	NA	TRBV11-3	TGTGCCAGCAGCTTCAGCCGGACAGCTAACTATGGCTACACCTTC	CASSFSRTANYGYTF
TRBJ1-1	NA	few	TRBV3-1	TGTGCCAGCAGCCATGAGCAGGGCGGTACTGAAGCTTTCTTT	CASSHEQGGTEAFF
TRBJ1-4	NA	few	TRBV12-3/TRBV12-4	TGTGCCAGCAGTTTAGCAGCACGGCGTAATGAAAAACTGTTTTTT	CASSLAARRNEKLFF
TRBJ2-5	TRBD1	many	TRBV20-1	TGCAGTGCTAGTGCCGGGACAGGGGTAGGAGAGACCCAGTACTTC	CSASAGTGVGETQYF
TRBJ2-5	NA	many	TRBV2	TGTGCCAGCAGTGAAGCCTGGTATAGGGGTCGCGAGACCCAGTACTTC	CASSEAWYRGRETQYF
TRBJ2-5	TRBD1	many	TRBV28	TGTGCCAGCAGATGGACAGGGGGCACGGAGACCCAGTACTTC	CASRWTGGTETQYF
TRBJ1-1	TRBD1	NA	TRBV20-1	TGCAGTGCTCCCGTGGGACAGCCACTCAGGACTGAAGCTTTCTTT	CSAPVGQPLRTEAFF
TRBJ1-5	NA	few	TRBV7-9	TGTGCCAGCAGCAAGTACGATAGCAATCAGCCCCAGCATTTT	CASSKYDSNQPQHF
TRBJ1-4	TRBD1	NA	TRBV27	TGTGCCAGCAGTTGGGGGGACAGGGCCGGAAAACTGTTTTTT	CASSWGDRAGKLFF
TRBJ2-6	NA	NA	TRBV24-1	TGTGCCACAGCCCCTGGGGCCAACGTCCTGACTTTC	CATAPGANVLTF
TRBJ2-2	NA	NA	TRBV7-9	TGTGCCAGCAGCTTATATTCGGGGGCCGGCGGGGAGCTGTTTTTT	CASSLYSGAGGELFF
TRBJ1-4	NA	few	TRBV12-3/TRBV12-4	TGTGCCACCAAGAGGGGAGGTGGTGAAAAACTGTTTTTT	CATKRGGGEKLFF
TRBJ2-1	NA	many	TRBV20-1	TGCAGTGCTAGAGATCGTGACAGGCCTTACAATGAGCAGTTCTTC	CSARDRDRPYNEQFF
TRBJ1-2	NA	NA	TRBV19	TGTGCCAGTATGGCGGTGGGGCTGGGCGGCTACACCTTC	CASMAVGLGGYTF
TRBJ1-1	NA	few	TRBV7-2	TGTGCCAGCAGCTTAGAAGTGTTGTCAAGGAACACTGAAGCTTTCTTT	CASSLEVLSRNTEAFF
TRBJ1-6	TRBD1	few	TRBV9	TGTGCCAGCAGCGAGCCGGGACAGGGTAATCAAGATTCACCCCTCCACTTT	CASSEPGQGNQDSPLHF
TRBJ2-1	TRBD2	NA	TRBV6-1	TGTGCCAGTCGCTACTCAGCGGGAGATTACAATGAGCAGTTCTTC	CASRYSAGDYNEQFF
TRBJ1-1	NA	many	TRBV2	TGTGCCAGCGGTCCTACCAAGGCTTTCTTT	CASGPTKAFF
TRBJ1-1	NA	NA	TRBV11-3	TGTGCCAGCAGCTTAAGGTCCGGACTGAACACTGAAGCTTTCTTT	CASSLRSGLNTEAFF
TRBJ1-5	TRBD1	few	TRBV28	TGTGCCAGCTATTCCGGGACAGGGGCCTATAGCAATCAGCCCCAGCATTTT	CASYSGTGAYSNQPQHF
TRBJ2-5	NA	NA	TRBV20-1	TGCAGTGCTGAGGACAGAGAGACCCAGTACTTC	CSAEDRETQYF
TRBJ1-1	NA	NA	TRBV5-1	TGCGCCAGCAGCTTGGATTCCCGGAACACTGAAGCTTTCTTT	CASSLDSRNTEAFF
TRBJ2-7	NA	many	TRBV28	TGTGCCAGCAGTACGGGGCAGAACTCCTACGAGCAGTACTTC	CASSTGQNSYEQYF
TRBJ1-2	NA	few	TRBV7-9	TGTGCCAGCAGCGGAACGTCCGACTATGGCTACACCTTC	CASSGTSDYGYTF
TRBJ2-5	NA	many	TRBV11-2	TGTGCCAGCAGCCCCCCTAGACAGATCGAGACCCAGTACTTC	CASSPPRQIETQYF
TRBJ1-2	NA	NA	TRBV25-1	TGTGCCAGCAAGGCCGAGACAGACTGGGGCTACACCTTC	CASKAETDWGYTF